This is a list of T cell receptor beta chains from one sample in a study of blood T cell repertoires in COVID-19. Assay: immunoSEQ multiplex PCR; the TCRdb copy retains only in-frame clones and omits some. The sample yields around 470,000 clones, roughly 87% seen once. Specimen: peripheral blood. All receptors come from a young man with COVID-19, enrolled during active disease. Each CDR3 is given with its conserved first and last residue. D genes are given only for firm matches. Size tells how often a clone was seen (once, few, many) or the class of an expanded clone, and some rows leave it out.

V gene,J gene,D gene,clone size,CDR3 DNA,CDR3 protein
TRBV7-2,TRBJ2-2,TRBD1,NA,TGTGCCAGCAGCTTAGTTTCCAGGGGGCACACCGGGGAGCTGTTTTTT,CASSLVSRGHTGELFF
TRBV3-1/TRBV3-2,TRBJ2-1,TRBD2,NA,TGTGCCAGCAGCTCCGGGAGGGGGGGCTACAATGAGCAGTTCTTC,CASSSGRGGYNEQFF
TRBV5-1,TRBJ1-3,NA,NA,TGCGCCAGCAGCCCGGGTGGTGGAAACACCATATATTTT,CASSPGGGNTIYF
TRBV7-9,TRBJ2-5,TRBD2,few,TGTGCCAGCAGCTTAGCTAGCGGGGCGAAAGAGACCCAGTACTTC,CASSLASGAKETQYF
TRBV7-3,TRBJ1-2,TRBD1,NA,TGTGCCAGCAGCTCCACAGGGGCAGGGGGAGATGGCTACACCTTC,CASSSTGAGGDGYTF
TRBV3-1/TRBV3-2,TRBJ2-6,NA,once,TGTGCCAGTAAAACAGGATCTGGGGCCAACGTCCTGACTTTC,CASKTGSGANVLTF
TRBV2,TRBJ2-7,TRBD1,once,TGTGCCAGCAGTATTGGGACAGGGGACATATACGAGCAGTACTTC,CASSIGTGDIYEQYF
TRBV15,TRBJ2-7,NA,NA,TGTGCCACCAGCAGAGAAGCGAGCTCAAAGCAGTACTTC,CATSREASSKQYF
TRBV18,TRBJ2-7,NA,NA,TGTGCCAGCTCACCACCCCGGGGGTTCTCTAACGAGCAGTACTTC,CASSPPRGFSNEQYF
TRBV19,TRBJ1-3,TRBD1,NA,TGTGCCAGTAGTCCCCGGACAGGGCCCTCTGGAAACACCATATATTTT,CASSPRTGPSGNTIYF
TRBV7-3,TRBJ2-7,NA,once,TGTGCCAGCAGCTTAACGATCACAGGTTTGGACGAGCAGTACTTC,CASSLTITGLDEQYF
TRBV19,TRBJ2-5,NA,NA,TGTGCCAGTAGTCGTCAGGGATTGGAGACCCAGTACTTC,CASSRQGLETQYF
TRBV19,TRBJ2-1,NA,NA,TGTGCCAGTAGTATAGGTCCTGGGAGTGAGCAGTTCTTC,CASSIGPGSEQFF
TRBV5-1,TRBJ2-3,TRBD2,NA,TGCGCCAGCAGCTTGGACTTGGGGGCTAGCGGGGCAGATACGCAGTATTTT,CASSLDLGASGADTQYF
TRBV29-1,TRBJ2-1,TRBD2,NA,TGCAGCGTTGGAGCTAGCGGGAGCAATGAGCAGTTCTTC,CSVGASGSNEQFF
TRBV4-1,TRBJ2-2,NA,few,TGCGCCAGCAGCCAATGGGCCAGTAGGAGGACCGGGGAGCTGTTTTTT,CASSQWASRRTGELFF
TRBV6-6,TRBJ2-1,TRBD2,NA,TGTGCCAGCAGTCCACCGGGGGGACTAGCGGGAGTGTCTGAGCAGTTCTTC,CASSPPGGLAGVSEQFF
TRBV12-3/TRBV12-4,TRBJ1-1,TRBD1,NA,TGTGCCAGCAGGGGACAGGGTATGACTGAAGCTTTCTTT,CASRGQGMTEAFF